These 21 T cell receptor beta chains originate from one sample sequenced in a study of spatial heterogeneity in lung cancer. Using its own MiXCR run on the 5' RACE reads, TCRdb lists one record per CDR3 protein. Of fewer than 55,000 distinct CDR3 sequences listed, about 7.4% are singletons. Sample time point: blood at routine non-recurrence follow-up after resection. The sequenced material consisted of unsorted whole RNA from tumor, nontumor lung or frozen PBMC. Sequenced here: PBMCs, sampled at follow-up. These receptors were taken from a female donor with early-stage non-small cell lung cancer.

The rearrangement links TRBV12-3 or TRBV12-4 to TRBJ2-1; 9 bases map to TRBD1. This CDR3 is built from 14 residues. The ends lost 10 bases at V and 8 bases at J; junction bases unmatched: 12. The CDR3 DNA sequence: TGTGCCACCAGGCGACAGGGGGTTTCGGATGAGCAGTTCTTC. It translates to CATRRQGVSDEQFF.

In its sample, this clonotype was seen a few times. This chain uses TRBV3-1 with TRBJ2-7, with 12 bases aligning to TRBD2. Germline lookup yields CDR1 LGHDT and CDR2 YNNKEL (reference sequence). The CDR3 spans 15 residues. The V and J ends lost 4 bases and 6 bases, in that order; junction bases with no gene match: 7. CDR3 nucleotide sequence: TGTGCCAGCAGCCGAGGACTAGCGGGGAGCTTCGAGCAGTACTTC. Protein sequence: CASSRGLAGSFEQYF.

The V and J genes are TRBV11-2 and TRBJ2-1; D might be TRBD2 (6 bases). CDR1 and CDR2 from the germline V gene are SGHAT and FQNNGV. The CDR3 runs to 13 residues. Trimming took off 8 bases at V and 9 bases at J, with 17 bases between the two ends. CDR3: CASRDSVGSEQFF. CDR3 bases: TGTGCCAGCCGGGACTCCGTGGGGAGTGAGCAGTTCTTC.

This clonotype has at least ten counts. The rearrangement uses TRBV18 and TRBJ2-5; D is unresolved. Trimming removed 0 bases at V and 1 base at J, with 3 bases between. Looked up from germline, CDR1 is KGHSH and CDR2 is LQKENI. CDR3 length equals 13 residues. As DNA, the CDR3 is TGTGCCAGCTCACCACCGTTCCAAGAGACCCAGTACTTC. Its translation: CASSPPFQETQYF.

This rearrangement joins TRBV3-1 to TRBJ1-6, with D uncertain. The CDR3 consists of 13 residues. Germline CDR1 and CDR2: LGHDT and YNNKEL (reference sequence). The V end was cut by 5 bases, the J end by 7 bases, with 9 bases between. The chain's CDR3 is CASSLAGNSPLHF. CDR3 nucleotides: TGTGCCAGCAGCTTGGCCGGGAATTCACCCCTCCACTTT.

CDR3 sequence: CASSPRSINYGYTF. CDR3 bases: TGTGCCAGCAGTCCAAGATCCATAAACTATGGCTACACCTTC. The chain recombines TRBV28 with TRBJ1-2; D uncertain. This CDR3 contains 14 residues. The ends were cut back, 5 bases at V and 2 bases at J, with 12 bases in the middle. Germline V CDR1 and CDR2: MDHEN, SYDVKM.

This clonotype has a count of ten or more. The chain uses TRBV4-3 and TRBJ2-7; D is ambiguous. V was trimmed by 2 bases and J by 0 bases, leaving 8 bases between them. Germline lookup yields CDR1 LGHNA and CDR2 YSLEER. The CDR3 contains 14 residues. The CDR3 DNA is TGCGCCAGCAGCCAATACGTCTCCTCCTACGAGCAGTACTTC. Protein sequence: CASSQYVSSYEQYF.

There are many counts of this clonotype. The CDR3 DNA is TGTGCCAGCAGCTTGGGCATTACGGGCCAAACAACTGGGGGCTACACCTTC. This translates into CASSLGITGQTTGGYTF. The V gene is TRBV5-4, the J gene TRBJ1-2; D uncertain. The germline V and J ends were trimmed by 0 bases and 8 bases, with 23 bases remaining between them. The CDR3 is 17 residues long. CDR1 is SGHNT and CDR2 is YYREEE in the germline V gene (reference sequence).

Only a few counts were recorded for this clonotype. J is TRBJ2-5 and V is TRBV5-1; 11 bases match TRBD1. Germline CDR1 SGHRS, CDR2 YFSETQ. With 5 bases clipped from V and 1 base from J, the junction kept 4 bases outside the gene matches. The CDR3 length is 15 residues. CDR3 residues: CASSRTGGFQETQYF. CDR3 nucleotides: TGCGCCAGCAGTAGGACAGGGGGCTTCCAAGAGACCCAGTACTTC. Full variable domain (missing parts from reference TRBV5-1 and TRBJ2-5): KAGVTQTPRYLIKTRGQQVTLSCSPISGHRSVSWYQQTPGQGLQFLFEYFSETQRNKGNFPGRFSGRQFSNSRSEMNVSTLELGDSALYLCASSRTGGFQETQYFGPGTRLLVL.

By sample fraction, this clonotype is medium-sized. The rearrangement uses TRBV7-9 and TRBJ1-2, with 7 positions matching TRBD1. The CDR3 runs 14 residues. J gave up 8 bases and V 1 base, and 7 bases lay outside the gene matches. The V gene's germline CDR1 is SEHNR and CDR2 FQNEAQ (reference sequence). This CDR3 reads CASSLGSTGRGYTF. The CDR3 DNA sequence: TGTGCCAGCAGCTTAGGTTCGACAGGGAGGGGCTACACCTTC.

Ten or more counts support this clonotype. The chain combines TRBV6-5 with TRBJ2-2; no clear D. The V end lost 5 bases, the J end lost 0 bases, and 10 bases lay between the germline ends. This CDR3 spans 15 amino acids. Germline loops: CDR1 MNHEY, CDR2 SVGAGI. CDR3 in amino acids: CASSLRRPNTGELFF. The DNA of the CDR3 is TGTGCCAGCAGTCTTAGACGGCCGAACACCGGGGAGCTGTTTTTT.

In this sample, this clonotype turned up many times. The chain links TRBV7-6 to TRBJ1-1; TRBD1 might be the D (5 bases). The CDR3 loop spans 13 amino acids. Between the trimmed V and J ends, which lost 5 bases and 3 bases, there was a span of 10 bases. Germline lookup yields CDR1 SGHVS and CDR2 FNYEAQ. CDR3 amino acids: CASSQGQYTEAFF. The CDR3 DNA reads TGTGCCAGCAGCCAGGGCCAGTACACTGAAGCTTTCTTT.

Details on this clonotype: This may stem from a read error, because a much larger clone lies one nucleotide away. The CDR3 bases are TGCAGTGTTCAGAAGGCGGATAATGAGCACTTCTTC. Translation: CSVQKADNEHFF. The chain couples TRBV20-1 to TRBJ2-1; D not certain. Germline loops: CDR1 DFQATT, CDR2 SNEGSKA (reference sequence). This CDR3 is built from 12 residues.

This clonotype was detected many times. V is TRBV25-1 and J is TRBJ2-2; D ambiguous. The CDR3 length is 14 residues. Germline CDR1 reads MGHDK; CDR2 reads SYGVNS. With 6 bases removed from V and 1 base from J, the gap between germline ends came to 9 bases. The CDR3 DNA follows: TGTGCCAGCAGGTGGGGAATGAACACCGGGGAGCTGTTTTTT. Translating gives CASRWGMNTGELFF.

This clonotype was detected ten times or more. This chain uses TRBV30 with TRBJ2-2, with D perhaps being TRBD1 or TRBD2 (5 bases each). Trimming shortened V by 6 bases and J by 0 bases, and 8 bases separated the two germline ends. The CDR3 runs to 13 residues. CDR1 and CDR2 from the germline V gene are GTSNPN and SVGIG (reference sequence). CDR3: CACGGANTGELFF. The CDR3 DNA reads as TGTGCCTGTGGGGGTGCGAACACCGGGGAGCTGTTTTTT.

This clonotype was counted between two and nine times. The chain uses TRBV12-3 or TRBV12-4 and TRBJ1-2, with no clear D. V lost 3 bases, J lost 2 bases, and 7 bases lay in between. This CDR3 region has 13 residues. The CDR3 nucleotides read TGTGCCAGCAGTTTTAAAAACAACTATGGCTACACCTTC. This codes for CASSFKNNYGYTF.

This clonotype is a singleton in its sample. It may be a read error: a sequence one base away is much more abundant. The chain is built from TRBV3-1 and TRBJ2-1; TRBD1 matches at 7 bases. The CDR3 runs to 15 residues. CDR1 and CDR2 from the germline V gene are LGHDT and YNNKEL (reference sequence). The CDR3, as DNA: TGTGCCTGCAGCCAAGGGGACAGCGATTACAATGAGCAGTTCTTC. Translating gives CACSQGDSDYNEQFF.

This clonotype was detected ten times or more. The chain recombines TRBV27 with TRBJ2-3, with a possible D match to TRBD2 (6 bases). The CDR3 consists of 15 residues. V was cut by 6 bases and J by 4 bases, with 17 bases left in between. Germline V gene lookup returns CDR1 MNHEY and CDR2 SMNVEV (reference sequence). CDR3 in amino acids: CASRLGLQGADTQYF. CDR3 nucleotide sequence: TGTGCCAGCAGATTGGGACTTCAGGGAGCAGATACGCAGTATTTT.

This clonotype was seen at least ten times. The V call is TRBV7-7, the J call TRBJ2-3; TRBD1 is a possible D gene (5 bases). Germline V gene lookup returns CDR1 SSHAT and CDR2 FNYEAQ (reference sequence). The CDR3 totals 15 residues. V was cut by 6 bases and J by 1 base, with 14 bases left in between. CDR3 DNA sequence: TGTGCCAGCAGTCTCCGGACATCAGGCACAGATACGCAGTATTTT. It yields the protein CASSLRTSGTDTQYF.

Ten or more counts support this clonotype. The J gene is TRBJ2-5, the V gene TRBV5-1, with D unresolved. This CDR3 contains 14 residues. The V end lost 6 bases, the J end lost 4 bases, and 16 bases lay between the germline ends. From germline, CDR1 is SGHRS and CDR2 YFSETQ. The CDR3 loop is CASIPTVTSETQYF. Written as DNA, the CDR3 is TGCGCCAGCATCCCGACGGTTACTTCAGAGACCCAGTACTTC.

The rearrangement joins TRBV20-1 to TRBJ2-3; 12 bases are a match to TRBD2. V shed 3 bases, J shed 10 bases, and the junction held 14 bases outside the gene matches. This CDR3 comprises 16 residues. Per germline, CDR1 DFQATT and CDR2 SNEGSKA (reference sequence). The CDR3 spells CSASPLSSGGGPAQYF. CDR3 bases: TGCAGTGCTAGCCCTCTCTCTAGCGGGGGGGGCCCCGCGCAGTATTTT.